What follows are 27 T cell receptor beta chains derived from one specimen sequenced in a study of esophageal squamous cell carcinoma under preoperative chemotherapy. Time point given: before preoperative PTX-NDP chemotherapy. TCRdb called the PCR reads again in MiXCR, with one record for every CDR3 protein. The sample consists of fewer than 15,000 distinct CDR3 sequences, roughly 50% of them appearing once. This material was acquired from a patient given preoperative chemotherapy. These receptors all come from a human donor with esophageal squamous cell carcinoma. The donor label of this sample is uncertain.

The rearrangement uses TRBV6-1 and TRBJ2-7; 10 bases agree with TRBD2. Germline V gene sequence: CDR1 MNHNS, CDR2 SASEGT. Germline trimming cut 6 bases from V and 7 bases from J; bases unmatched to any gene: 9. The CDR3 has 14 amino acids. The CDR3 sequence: CASRLLAGAGEQYF. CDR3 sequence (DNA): TGTGCCAGCAGGCTTCTAGCGGGAGCTGGGGAGCAGTACTTC.

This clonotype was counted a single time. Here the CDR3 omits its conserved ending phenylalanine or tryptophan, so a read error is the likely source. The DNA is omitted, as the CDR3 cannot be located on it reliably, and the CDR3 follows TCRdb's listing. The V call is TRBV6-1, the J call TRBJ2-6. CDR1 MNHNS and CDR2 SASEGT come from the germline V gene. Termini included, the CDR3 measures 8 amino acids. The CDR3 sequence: CATKVKVT.

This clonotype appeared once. CDR3 protein: CASSDSGLGITDTQYF. CDR3 coding DNA: TGTGCCAGCAGTGACTCGGGGCTAGGGATCACAGATACGCAGTATTTT. The rearrangement joins TRBV6-4 to TRBJ2-3, with D possibly being TRBD1 (5 bases). Trimming shortened V by 0 bases and J by 2 bases, and 12 bases separated the two germline ends. The CDR3 is 16 residues long. The V gene's germline CDR1 is MRHNA and CDR2 SNTAGT.

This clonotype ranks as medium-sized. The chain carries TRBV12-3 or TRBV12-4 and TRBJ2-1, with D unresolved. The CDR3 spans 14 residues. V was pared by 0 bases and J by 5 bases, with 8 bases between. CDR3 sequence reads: CASSLAYGDNEQFF. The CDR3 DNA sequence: TGTGCCAGCAGTTTAGCGTACGGAGACAATGAGCAGTTCTTC.

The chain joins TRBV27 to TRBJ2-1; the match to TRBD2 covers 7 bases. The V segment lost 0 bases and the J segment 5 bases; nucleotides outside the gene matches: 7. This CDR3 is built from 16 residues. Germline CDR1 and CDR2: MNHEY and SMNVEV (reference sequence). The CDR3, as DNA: TGTGCCAGCAGTTTATCCTCCGGACTAGGCCACAATGAGCAGTTCTTC. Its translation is CASSLSSGLGHNEQFF.

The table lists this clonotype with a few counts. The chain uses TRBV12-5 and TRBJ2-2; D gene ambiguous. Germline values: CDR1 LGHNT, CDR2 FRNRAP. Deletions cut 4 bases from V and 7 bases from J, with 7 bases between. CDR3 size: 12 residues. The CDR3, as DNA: TGTGCTAGTGGTTCTGGATACGGGGAGCTGTTTTTT. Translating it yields CASGSGYGELFF.

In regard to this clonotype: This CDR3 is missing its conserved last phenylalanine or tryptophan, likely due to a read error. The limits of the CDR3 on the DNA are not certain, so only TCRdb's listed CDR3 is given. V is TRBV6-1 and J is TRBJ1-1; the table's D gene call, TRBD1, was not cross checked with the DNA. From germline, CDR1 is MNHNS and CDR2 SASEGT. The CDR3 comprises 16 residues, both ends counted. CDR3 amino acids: CASRPGQIGTSSTSGQ.

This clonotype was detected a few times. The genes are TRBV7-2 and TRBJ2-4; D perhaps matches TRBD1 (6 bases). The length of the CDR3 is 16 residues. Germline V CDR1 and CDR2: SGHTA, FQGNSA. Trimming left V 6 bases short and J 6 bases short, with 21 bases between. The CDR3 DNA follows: TGTGCCAGCAGTTCGGACAGAAGCTTAGCGTTAAACATTCAGTACTTC. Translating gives CASSSDRSLALNIQYF.

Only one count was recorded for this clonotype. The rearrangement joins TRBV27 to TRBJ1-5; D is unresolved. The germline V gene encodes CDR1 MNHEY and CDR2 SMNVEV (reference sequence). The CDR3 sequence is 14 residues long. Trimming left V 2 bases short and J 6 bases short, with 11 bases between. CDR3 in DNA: TGTGCCAGCAGTTTAATAGGGATCGGTCAGCCCCAGCATTTT. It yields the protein CASSLIGIGQPQHF.

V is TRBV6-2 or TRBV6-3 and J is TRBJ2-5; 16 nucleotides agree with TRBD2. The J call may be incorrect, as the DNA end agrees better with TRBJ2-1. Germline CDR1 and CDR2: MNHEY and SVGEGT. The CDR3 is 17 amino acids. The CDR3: CASRGTSGRGREGEQFF. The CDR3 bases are TGTGCCAGCAGAGGGACTAGCGGGAGGGGGAGAGAGGGTGAGCAGTTCTTC.

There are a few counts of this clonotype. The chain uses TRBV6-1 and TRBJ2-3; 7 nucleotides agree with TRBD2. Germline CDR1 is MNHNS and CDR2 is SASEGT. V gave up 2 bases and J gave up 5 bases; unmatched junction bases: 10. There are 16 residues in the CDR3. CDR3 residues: CASSELGGRDKDTQYF. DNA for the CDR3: TGTGCCAGCAGTGAATTGGGGGGGAGAGACAAAGATACGCAGTATTTT.

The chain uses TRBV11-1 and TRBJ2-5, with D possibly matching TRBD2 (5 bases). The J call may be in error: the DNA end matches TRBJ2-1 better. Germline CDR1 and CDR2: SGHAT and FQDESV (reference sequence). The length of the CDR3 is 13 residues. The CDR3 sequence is CASSPRDQETQFF. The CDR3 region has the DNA TGTGCCAGTAGTCCCCGGGATCAAGAGACCCAGTTCTTC.

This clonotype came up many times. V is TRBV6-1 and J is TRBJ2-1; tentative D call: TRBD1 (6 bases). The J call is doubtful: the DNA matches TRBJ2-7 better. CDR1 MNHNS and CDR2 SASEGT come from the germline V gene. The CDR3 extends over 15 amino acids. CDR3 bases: TGTGCCAGCAGTGAGGGGACACGGACAGCTGGCGAGCAGTACTTC. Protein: CASSEGTRTAGEQYF.

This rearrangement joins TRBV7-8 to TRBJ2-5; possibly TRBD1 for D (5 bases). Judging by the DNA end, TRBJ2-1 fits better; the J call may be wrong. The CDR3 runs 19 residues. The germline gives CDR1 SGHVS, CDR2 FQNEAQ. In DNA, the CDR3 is TGTGCCAGCAGCTTAAGTCGCAGGGTGACCGTTTTGGTTAGTGAGACCCAGTTCTTC. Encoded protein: CASSLSRRVTVLVSETQFF.

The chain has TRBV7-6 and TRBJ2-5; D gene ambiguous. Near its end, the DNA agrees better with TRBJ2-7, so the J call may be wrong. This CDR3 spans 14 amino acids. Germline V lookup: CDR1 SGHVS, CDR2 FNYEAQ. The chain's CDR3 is CASSPEGLAYEQYF. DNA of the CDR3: TGTGCCAGCAGCCCCGAAGGCCTAGCCTACGAGCAGTACTTC.

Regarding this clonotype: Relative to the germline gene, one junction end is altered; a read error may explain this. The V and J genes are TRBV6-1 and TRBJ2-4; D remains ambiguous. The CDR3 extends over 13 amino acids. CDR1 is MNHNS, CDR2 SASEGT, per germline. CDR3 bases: TGTGCCAGTTGTCTCTGCCCCAAAAACATCCAGTACTTC. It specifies CASCLCPKNIQYF.

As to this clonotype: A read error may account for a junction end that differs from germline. The CDR3 sequence: CAGKGAGGQETQYF. In DNA, the CDR3 is TGTGCGGGCAAAGGGGCGGGGGGCCAAGAGACGCAGTATTTC. The genes are TRBV10-3 and TRBJ2-3; 8 bases fit TRBD2. CDR1 is ENHRY, CDR2 SYGVKD, per germline. CDR3 length: 14 residues.

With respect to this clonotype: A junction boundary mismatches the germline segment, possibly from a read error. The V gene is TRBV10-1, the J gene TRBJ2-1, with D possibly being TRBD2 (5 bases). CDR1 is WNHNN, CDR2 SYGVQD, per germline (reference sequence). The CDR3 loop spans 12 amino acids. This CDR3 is CASSRTYDELFF. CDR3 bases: TGCGCCAGCAGCAGGACTTACGATGAGCTGTTCTTC.

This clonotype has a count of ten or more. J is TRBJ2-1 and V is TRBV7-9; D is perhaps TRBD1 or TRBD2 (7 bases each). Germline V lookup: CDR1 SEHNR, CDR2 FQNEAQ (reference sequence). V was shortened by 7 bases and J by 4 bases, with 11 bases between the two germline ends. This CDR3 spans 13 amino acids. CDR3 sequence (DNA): TGTGCCAGCATCCAGGGGGGGTACAATGAGCAGTTCTTC. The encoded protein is CASIQGGYNEQFF.

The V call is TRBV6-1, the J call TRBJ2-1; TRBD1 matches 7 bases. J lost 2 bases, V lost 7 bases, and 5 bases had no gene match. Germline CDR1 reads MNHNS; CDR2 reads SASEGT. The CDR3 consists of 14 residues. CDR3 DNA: TGTGCCAGCACCCGACAGGGACCCTACAATGAGCAGTTCTTC. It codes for CASTRQGPYNEQFF.

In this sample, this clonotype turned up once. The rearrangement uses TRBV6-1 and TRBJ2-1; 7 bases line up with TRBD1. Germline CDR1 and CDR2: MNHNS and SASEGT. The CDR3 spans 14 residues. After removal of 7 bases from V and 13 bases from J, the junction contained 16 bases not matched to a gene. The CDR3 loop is CASTQTGYLETQFF. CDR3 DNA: TGTGCCAGCACTCAGACAGGGTACTTAGAGACCCAGTTCTTC.

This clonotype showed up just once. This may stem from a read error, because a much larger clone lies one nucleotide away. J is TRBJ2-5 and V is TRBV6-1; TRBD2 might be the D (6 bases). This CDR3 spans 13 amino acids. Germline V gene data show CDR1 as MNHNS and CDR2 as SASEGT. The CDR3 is CASSEREQETLYF. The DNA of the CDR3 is TGTGCCAGCAGTGAACGGGAGCAAGAGACCCTGTACTTC.

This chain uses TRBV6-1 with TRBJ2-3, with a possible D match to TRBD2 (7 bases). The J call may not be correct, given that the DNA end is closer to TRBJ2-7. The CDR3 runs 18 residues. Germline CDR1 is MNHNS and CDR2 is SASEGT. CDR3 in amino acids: CASSERGGGGSDTDTQYF. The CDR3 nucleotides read TGTGCCAGCAGTGAGAGGGGAGGGGGGGGTTCTGACACAGATACGCAGTACTTC.

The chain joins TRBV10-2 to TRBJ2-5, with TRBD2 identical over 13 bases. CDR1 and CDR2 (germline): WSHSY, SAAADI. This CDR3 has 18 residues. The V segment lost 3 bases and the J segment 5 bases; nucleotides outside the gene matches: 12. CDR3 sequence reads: CASSDPLAGGTEWETQYF. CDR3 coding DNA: TGCGCCAGCAGTGACCCACTAGCGGGAGGGACAGAGTGGGAGACCCAGTACTTC.

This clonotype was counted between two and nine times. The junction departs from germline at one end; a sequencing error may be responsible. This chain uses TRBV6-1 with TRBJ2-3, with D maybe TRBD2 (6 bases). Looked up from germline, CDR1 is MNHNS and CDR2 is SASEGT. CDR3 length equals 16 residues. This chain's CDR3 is CASSELGGCDKNTQYF. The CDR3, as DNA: TGTGCCAGCAGTGAATTGGGGGGATGCGACAAAAATACTCAGTATTTT.

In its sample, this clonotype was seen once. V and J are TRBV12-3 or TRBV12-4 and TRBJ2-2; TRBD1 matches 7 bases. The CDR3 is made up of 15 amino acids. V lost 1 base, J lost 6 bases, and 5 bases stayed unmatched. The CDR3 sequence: CASSLETGLPGELFF. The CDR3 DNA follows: TGTGCCAGCAGTTTAGAGACAGGGTTGCCCGGGGAGCTGTTTTTT.

In DNA, the CDR3 is TGTGCCAGCACCACTTCGCGGGACTCCCAAGAGACCCAGTACTTC. Protein sequence: CASTTSRDSQETQYF. V gene TRBV7-2 combines with J gene TRBJ2-1; tentatively, D is TRBD2 (6 bases). The end of the DNA is better explained by TRBJ2-5, so the J call may be wrong. Germline V CDR1 and CDR2: SGHTA, FQGNSA. This CDR3 contains 15 residues.